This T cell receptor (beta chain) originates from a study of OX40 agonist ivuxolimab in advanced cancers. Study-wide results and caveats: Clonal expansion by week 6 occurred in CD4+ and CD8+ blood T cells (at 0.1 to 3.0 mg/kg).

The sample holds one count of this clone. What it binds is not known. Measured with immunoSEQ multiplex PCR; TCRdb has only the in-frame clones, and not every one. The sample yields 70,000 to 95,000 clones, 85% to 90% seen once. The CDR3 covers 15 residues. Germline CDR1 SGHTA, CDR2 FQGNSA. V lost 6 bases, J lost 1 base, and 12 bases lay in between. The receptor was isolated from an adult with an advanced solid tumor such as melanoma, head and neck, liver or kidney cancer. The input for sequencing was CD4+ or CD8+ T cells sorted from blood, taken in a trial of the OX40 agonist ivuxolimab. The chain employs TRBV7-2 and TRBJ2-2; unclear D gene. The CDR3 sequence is CASSPTTLNTGELFF. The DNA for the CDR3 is TGTGCCAGCAGTCCCACGACTTTGAACACCGGGGAGCTGTTTTTT.